Described below is a single T cell receptor (beta chain) sequence and its context. Original methodology: Amplification from reference gene primers served as the basis for estimated nucleated cell counts. Clones were read by immunoSEQ multiplex PCR, and TCRdb kept only the in-frame ones, dropping some. For V, J and clone size, that table is used; D and trimming come from the DNA. The sample lists 150,000 to 200,000 clones, 80% occurring once. This sample is drawn from a study of blood T cell repertoires in COVID-19. Study as a whole: From the United States, Italy and Spain came samples of acute and convalescent COVID-19. Sources were T cells, B-cell-depleted T cells, or PBMCs; the material itself was cDNA or gDNA.

The germline V gene has CDR1 SGHRS and CDR2 YFSETQ. This CDR3 has 15 amino acids. Trimming removed 1 base from V and 6 bases from J; junction bases left unmatched: 7. The TCR was taken from a man in his sixties or seventies with active or convalescent COVID-19. The rearrangement uses TRBV5-1 and TRBJ2-3, with TRBD2 matching over 8 bases. Sequenced material: peripheral blood. CDR3 DNA: TGCGCCAGCAGCTTGCCGAGCGGGGGCGGGGATACGCAGTATTTT. This codes for CASSLPSGGGDTQYF.